The entry that follows covers one T cell receptor beta chain sequence. Its antigen is undetermined. This entry comes from a study of OX40 agonist ivuxolimab in advanced cancers. Looking at the study overall: Previous treatment with anti-PD-1, anti-PD-L1 or anti-CTLA-4 therapy was allowed; 40% had received some.

Trimming left V 2 bases short and J 0 bases short, with 8 bases between. CDR3 length equals 16 residues. CDR1 MNHEY and CDR2 SMNVEV come from the germline V gene (reference sequence). Assay used: immunoSEQ multiplex PCR; TCRdb lists only in-frame clones, some missing. The sample carries about 69,000 clones, about 90% recorded once. Study results and limitations: Among patients with partial responses at 0.1-3.0 mg/kg, clonal expansion was among the lowest. Undetermined was the antigen specificity of the expanded peripheral T cells.

The receptor comes from an adult with an advanced solid tumor such as melanoma, head and neck, liver or kidney cancer. V gene TRBV27 combines with J gene TRBJ1-6; D uncertain. Sequencing was performed on CD4+ or CD8+ T cells sorted from blood, taken in a trial of the OX40 agonist ivuxolimab. The chain's CDR3 is CASSLGRSSYNSPLHF. For the CDR3, the DNA is TGTGCCAGCAGTTTAGGCCGGAGCTCCTATAATTCACCCCTCCACTTT.